This entry lists 3 T cell receptor beta chains sequenced from one sample in a study of intratumoral heterogeneity in liver cancer. TCRdb keeps only in-frame clones here, not all; method: immunoSEQ multiplex PCR. The sample yields under 6,500 clones, under 75% seen once. Each tumour sample represents a distinct, spatially separated region of the hepatocellular carcinoma nodule. This sample comprised tumor tissue, obtained before any cancer treatment. The source is a woman aged 70-85 years with hepatocellular carcinoma.

This clone appeared a single time. V gene TRBV5-1 combines with J gene TRBJ2-7, with D uncertain. Germline V gene lookup returns CDR1 SGHRS and CDR2 YFSETQ. Trimming removed 4 bases at V and 7 bases at J, with 18 bases between. The CDR3 covers 14 residues. The CDR3 DNA follows: TGCGCCAGCAGCCACTCGGGCGGAACGTCGGAGCAGTACTTC. As protein: CASSHSGGTSEQYF.

The rearrangement links TRBV30 to TRBJ1-2; the D is unclear. CDR3 length: 14 residues. CDR1 and CDR2 from the germline V gene are GTSNPN and SVGIG (reference sequence). V lost 8 bases and J 4 bases, leaving 20 bases between the germline ends. The CDR3 sequence: CARSGSGRGYGYTF. The CDR3 DNA reads as TGTGCCCGCTCTGGGTCCGGGCGAGGCTATGGCTACACCTTC. Combining the CDR3 with reference TRBV30 and TRBJ1-2 gives the whole variable domain SQTIHQWPATLVQPVGSPLSLECTVEGTSNPNLYWYRQAAGRGLQLLFYSVGIGQISSEVPQNLSASRPQDRQFILSSKKLLLSDSGFYLCARSGSGRGYGYTFGSGTRLTVV.

This CDR3 is CASRVVGQEQDTQYF. The CDR3 region has the DNA TGCGCCAGCAGGGTGGTGGGGCAGGAGCAAGATACGCAGTATTTT. The J gene is TRBJ2-3, the V gene TRBV5-1; tentative D call: TRBD1 (5 bases). V dropped 5 bases and J dropped 5 bases, with 18 bases sitting between them. Germline CDR1 is SGHRS and CDR2 is YFSETQ. The CDR3 is 15 amino acids.